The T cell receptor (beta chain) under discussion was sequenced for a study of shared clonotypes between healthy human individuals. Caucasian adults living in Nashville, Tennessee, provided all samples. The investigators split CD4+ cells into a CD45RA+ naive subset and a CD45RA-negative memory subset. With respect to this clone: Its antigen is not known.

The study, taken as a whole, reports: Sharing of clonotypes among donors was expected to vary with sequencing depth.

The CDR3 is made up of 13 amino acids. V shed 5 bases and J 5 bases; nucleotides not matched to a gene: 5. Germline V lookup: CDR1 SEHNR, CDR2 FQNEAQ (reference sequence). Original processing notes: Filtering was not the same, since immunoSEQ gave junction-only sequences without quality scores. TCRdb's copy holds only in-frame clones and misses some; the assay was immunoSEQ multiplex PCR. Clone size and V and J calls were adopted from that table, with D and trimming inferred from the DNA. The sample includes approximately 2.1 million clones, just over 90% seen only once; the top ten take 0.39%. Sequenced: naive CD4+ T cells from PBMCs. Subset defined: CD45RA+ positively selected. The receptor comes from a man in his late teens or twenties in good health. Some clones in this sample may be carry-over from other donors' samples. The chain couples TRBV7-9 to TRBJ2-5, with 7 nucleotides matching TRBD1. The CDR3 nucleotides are TGTGCCAGCAGCCAAGGACAGGTGGAGACCCAGTACTTC. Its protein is CASSQGQVETQYF.